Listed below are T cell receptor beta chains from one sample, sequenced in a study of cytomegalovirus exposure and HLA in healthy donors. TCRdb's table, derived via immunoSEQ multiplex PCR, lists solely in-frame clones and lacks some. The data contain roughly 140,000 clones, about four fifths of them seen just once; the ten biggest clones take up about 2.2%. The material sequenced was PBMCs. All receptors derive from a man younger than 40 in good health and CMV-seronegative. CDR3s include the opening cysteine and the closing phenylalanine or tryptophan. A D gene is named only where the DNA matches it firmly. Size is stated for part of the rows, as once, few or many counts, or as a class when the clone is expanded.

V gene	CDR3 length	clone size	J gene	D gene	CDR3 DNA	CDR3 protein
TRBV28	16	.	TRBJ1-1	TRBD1	TGTGCCAGCAGGAACAGACGGACAGGGGTGATGGCTGAAGCTTTCTTT	CASRNRRTGVMAEAFF
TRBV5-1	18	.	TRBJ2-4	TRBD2	TGCGCCAGCAGCTTGGAGGGACTAGCGGGGGGGCCGGGAAACATTCAGTACTTC	CASSLEGLAGGPGNIQYF
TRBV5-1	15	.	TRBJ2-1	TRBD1	TGCGCCAGCAGCCTCGGACAGGGGGACCACAATGAGCAGTTCTTC	CASSLGQGDHNEQFF
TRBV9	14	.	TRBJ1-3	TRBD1	TGTGCCAGCAGCTTCCGGACAGGTGGAAACACCATATATTTT	CASSFRTGGNTIYF
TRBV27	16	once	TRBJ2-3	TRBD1	TGTGCCAGCAGTTCCTACGGACAGGGAAGCACAGATACGCAGTATTTT	CASSSYGQGSTDTQYF
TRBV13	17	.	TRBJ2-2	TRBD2	TGTGCCAGCAGCTTAATCTATGCGGGAGAGGACACCGGGGAGCTGTTTTTT	CASSLIYAGEDTGELFF
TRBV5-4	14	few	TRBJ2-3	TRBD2	TGTGCCAGCAGCAGAACTAGCGGGAGTTATACGCAGTATTTT	CASSRTSGSYTQYF
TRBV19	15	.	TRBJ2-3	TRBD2	TGTGCCAGTAGTACCGGACTAGCGGCTACAGATACGCAGTATTTT	CASSTGLAATDTQYF
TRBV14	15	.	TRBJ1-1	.	TGTGCCAGCAGCCTGTCCTTACGCGCCCACACTGAAGCTTTCTTT	CASSLSLRAHTEAFF
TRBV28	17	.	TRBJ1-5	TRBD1	TGTGCCAGCAGTTTACCTGACAGGGGCCTTAATAATCAGCCCCAGCATTTT	CASSLPDRGLNNQPQHF
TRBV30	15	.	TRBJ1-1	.	TGTGCCTGGAGTGGGGGGTGGGGGGGAGGGACTGAAGCTTTCTTT	CAWSGGWGGGTEAFF
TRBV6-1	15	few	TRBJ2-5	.	TGTGCCAGCAGTGAATCCGTAGGGGGGGGAGAGACCCAGTACTTC	CASSESVGGGETQYF
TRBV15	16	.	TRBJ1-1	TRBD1	TGTGCCACCAGCAGAGCAGGGGGACAGGGTAGGGCTGAAGCTTTCTTT	CATSRAGGQGRAEAFF
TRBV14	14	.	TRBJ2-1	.	TGTGCCAGCAGCCCCACTAAGAGTGGCAATGAGCAGTTCTTC	CASSPTKSGNEQFF
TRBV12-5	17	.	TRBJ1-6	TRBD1	TGTGCTAGTGGTTTGGTAATTAAGAGGACAGGTGATTCACCCCTCCACTTT	CASGLVIKRTGDSPLHF
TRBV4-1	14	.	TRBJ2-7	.	TGCGCCAGCAGCCCCGCGACAGGTTCCTACGAGCAGTACTTC	CASSPATGSYEQYF
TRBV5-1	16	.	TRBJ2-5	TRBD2	TGCGCCAGCAGCTGGGGACGGAACGGGGGGAGAGAGACCCAGTACTTC	CASSWGRNGGRETQYF
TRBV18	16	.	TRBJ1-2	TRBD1	TGTGCCAGCTCACCACCAGGGACAGGGGATTTCTATGGCTACACCTTC	CASSPPGTGDFYGYTF
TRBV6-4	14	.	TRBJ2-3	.	TGTGCCAGCAGTGACAAAGGGAGGACAGATACGCAGTATTTT	CASSDKGRTDTQYF
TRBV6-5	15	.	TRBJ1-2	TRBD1	TGTGCCAGCAGTTCCCCCCGGACAGGACACTATGGCTACACCTTC	CASSSPRTGHYGYTF
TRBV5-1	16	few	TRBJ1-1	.	TGCGCCAGCAGCCATCCGACGGGGAAGCGGAACACTGAAGCTTTCTTT	CASSHPTGKRNTEAFF
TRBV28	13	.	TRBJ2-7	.	TGTGCCAGCGTGACAGACGCCGTTGGCGAGCAGTACTTC	CASVTDAVGEQYF
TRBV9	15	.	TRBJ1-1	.	TGTGCCAGCAGCGTAGTTGGGGGGATGAACACTGAAGCTTTCTTT	CASSVVGGMNTEAFF
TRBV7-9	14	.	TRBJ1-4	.	TGTGCCATCCCCGCGGTGGAGACGAATGAAAAACTGTTTTTT	CAIPAVETNEKLFF
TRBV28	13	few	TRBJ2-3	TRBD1	TGTGCCAGCAGCCTCTGGTCAGGGGGCATAATCTATTTT	CASSLWSGGIIYF
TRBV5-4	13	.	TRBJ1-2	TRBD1	TGTGCCAGCAGCTTGGGAGGGGGCGAGGGCTACACCTTC	CASSLGGGEGYTF
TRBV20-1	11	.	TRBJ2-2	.	TGCAGTGCCATGAGGACCGGGGAGCTGTTTTTT	CSAMRTGELFF
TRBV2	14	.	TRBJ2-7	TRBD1	TGTGCCAGCAGGCCGGGACAGGGCTACTACGAGCAGTACTTC	CASRPGQGYYEQYF
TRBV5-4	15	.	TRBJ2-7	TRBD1	TGTGCCAGCAGCTCCAGACAGGGCCAACTGCACGAGCAGTACTTC	CASSSRQGQLHEQYF
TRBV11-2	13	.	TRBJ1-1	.	TGTGCCAGCAGCGCATCAGGCTACACTGAAGCTTTCTTT	CASSASGYTEAFF
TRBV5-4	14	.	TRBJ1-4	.	TGTGCCAGCAGCTTGGAGCAGGGAGGCGAAAAACTGTTTTTT	CASSLEQGGEKLFF
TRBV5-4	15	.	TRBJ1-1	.	TGTGCCAGCAGCCCCGCTGGGGGGCGGGGGACTGAAGCTTTCTTT	CASSPAGGRGTEAFF
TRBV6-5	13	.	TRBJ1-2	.	TGTGCCAGCAGTTACAGGGGTGGCTATGGCTACACCTTC	CASSYRGGYGYTF
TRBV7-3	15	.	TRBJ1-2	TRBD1	TGTGCCAGCAGCCTATCGGGACAGGGGGTAACTGGCTACACCTTC	CASSLSGQGVTGYTF
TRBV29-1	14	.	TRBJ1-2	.	TGCAGCGTTGTACGTCCCTACCCCACCTATGGCTACACCTTC	CSVVRPYPTYGYTF
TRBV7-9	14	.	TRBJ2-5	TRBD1	TGTGCCAGCAGCTCCGGGACAGGAAAAGAGACCCAGTACTTC	CASSSGTGKETQYF
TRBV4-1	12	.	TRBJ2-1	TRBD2	TGCGCCAGCATAGCGGGAACGAATGAGCAGTTCTTC	CASIAGTNEQFF
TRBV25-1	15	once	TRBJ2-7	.	TGTGCCAGCAGTGATAATAAAAGGCGGATATACGAGCAGTACTTC	CASSDNKRRIYEQYF
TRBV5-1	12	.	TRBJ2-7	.	TGCGCCAGCAGCTTGGTCCAGGGCGAGCAGTACTTC	CASSLVQGEQYF
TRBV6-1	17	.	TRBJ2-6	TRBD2	TGTGCCAGCAGTGAAAGGGCGGGGGTCTCTGGGGCCAACGTCCTGACTTTC	CASSERAGVSGANVLTF
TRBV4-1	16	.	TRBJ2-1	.	TGCGCCAGCAGCCAAATCGACAGGAGCTCCTACAATGAGCAGTTCTTC	CASSQIDRSSYNEQFF
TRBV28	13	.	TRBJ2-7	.	TGTGCCAGCAGTTCAAGGAGTTCCTACGAGCAGTACTTC	CASSSRSSYEQYF
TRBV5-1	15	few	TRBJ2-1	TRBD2	TGCGCCAGCAGCTTGGGACTAGCGGGAAACAATGAGCAGTTCTTC	CASSLGLAGNNEQFF
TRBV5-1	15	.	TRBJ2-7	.	TGCGCCAGCAGCTTGGCCTGGAGTCGAACTTACGAGCAGTACTTC	CASSLAWSRTYEQYF
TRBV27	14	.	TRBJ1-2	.	TGTGCCAGCGGAAAACGGGGAGCGGACTATGGCTACACCTTC	CASGKRGADYGYTF
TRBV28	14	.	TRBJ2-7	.	TGTGCCAGCACCCCAGAGACAATCACAAACGAGCAGTACTTC	CASTPETITNEQYF
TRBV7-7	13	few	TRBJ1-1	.	TGTGCCAGCAGCTTAAGTCTAAACACTGAAGCTTTCTTT	CASSLSLNTEAFF
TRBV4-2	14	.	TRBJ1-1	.	TGTGCCAGCACCTCGGGGGGGCTAAACACTGAAGCTTTCTTT	CASTSGGLNTEAFF
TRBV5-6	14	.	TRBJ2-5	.	TGTGCCAGCAGCTCGCTAGATACCCAAGAGACCCAGTACTTC	CASSSLDTQETQYF
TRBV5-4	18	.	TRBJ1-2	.	TGTGCCAGCAGCTTCTTCTATTGGAGCGAAAGACTTAACTATGGCTACACCTTC	CASSFFYWSERLNYGYTF
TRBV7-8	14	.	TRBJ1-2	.	TGTGCCAGCAGCTTAGAAAGGACAGTCTATGGCTACACCTTC	CASSLERTVYGYTF
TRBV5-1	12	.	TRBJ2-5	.	TGCGCCAGCAGCTTGGACCGGGAGACCCAGTACTTC	CASSLDRETQYF
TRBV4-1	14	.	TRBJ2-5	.	TGCGCCAGCAGCCAAGTCCACTTCCTAGAGACCCAGTACTTC	CASSQVHFLETQYF